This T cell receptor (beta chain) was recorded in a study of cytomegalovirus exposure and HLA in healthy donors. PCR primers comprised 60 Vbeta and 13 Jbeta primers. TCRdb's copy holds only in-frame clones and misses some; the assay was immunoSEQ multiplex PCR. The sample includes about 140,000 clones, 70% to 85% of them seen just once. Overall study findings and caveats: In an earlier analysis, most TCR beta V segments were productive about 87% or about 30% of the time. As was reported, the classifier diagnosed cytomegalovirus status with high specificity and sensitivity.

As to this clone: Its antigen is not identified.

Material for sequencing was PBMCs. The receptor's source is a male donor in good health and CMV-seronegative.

DNA of the CDR3: TGTGCCAGCAGTTACTCGAGGGACACGAACACTGAAGCTTTCTTT. Encoded protein: CASSYSRDTNTEAFF. V is TRBV6-5 and J is TRBJ1-1, with D possibly TRBD1 on 6 matching bases. The CDR3 consists of 15 residues. Trimming removed 0 bases at V and 1 base at J, with 9 bases between. CDR1 is MNHEY, CDR2 SVGAGI, per germline.